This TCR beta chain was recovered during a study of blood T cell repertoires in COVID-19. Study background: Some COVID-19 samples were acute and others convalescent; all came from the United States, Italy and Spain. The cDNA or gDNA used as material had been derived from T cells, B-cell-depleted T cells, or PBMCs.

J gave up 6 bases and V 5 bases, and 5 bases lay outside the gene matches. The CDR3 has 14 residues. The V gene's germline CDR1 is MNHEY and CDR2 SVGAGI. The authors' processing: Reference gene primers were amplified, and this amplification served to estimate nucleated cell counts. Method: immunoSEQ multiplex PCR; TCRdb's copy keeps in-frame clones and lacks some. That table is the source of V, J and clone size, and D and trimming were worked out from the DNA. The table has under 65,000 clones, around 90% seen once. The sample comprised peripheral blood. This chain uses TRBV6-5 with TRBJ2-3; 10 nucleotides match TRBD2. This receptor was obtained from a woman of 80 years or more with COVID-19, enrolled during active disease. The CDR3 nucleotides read TGTGCCAGCAGTAGCGGGGGGGCTTACGATACGCAGTATTTT. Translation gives CASSSGGAYDTQYF.